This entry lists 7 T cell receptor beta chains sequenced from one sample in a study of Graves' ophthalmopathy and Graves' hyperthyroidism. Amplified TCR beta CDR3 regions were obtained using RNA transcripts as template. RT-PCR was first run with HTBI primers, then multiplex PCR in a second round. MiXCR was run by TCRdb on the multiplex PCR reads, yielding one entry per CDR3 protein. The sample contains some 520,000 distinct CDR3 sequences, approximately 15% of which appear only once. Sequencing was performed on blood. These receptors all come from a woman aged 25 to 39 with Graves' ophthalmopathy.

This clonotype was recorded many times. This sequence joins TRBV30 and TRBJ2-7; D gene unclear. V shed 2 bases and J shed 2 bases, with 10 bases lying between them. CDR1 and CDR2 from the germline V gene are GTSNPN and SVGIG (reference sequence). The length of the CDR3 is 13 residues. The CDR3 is CAWSRFTAYEQYF. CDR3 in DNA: TGTGCCTGGAGTAGGTTTACTGCCTACGAGCAGTACTTC.

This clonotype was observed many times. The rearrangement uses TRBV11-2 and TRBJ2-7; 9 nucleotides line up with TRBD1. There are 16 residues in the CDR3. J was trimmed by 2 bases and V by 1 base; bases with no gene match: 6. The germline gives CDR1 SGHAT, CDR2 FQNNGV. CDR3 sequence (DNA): TGTGCCAGCAGCTTAGTGTCGGGACAGGGACCCTACGAGCAGTACTTC. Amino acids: CASSLVSGQGPYEQYF.

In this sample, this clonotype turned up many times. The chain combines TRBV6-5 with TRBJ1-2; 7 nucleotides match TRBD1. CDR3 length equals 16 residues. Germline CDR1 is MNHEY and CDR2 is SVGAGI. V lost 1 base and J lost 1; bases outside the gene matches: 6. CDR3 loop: CASSYYRGSINYGYTF. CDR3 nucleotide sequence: TGTGCCAGCAGTTACTACAGGGGCTCAATTAACTATGGCTACACCTTC.

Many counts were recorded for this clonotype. In DNA, the CDR3 is TGTGCCAGCAGTTCGCCGGGACAGGGTATAGGTCAGCCCCAGCATTTT. This codes for CASSSPGQGIGQPQHF. The chain carries TRBV6-5 and TRBJ1-5; the match to TRBD1 covers 9 bases. Losses at the gene ends were 4 bases for V and 6 bases for J; bases not matched to a gene: 10. The CDR3 is 16 amino acids. Per germline, CDR1 MNHEY and CDR2 SVGAGI.

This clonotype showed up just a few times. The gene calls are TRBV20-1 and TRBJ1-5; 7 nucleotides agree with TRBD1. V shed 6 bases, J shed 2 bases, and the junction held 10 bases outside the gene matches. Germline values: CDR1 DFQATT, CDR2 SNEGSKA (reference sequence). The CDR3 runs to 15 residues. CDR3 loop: CSARRSGGGNQPQHF. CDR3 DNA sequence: TGCAGTGCCAGAAGGTCAGGGGGAGGCAATCAGCCCCAGCATTTT.

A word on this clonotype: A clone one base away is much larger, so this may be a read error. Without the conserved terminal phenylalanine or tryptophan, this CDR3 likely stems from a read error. CDR3 nucleotides: TGCAGTGCTTACAAACAGGCTCTTCTACCCCAGCATTTG. Amino acids: CSAYKQALLPQHL. The chain links TRBV20-1 to TRBJ1-5, with D maybe TRBD1 (5 bases). Germline CDR1 and CDR2: DFQATT and SNEGSKA (reference sequence). Deletions cut 5 bases from V and 10 bases from J, with 18 bases between. This CDR3 is built from 13 residues.

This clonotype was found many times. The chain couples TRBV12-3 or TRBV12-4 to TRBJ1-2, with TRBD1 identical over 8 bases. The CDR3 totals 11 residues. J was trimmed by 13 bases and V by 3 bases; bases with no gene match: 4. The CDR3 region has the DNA TGTGCCAGCAGTTTTCAGGGGGCGGTCACCTTC. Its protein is CASSFQGAVTF.